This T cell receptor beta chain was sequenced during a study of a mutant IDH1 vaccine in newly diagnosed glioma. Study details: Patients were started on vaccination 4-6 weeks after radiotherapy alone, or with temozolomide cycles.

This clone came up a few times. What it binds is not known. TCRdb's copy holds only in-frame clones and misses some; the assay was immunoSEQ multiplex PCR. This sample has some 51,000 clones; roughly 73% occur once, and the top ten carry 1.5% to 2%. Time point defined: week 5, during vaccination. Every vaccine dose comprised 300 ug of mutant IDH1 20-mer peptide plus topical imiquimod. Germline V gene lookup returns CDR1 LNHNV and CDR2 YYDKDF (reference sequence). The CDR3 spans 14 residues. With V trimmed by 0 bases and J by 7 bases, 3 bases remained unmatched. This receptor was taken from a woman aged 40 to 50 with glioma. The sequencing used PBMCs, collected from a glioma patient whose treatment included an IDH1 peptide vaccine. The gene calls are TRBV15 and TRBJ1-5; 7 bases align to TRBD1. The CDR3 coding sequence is TGTGCCACCAGCAGAGACACAGGGGAACAGCCCCAGCATTTT. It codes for CATSRDTGEQPQHF.